This T cell receptor (beta chain) was sequenced for a study of blood T cell repertoires in COVID-19. Study information: Donors in the United States, Italy and Spain gave samples during acute or convalescent COVID-19.

On this clone: Other DNA sequences of this sample code for an identical CDR3.

In the original workflow: Cell counts per sample came from amplifying reference gene primers. TCRdb keeps only in-frame clones here, not all; method: immunoSEQ multiplex PCR. Clone size and V and J calls were adopted from that table, with D and trimming inferred from the DNA. There are approximately 470,000 clones in the sample; 75% to 90% occur only once, and roughly 3.2% lies in the top ten. The CDR3 has 14 residues. V shed 0 bases and J 5 bases; nucleotides not matched to a gene: 2. Germline V lookup: CDR1 GTSNPN, CDR2 SVGIG (reference sequence). The sample was peripheral blood. The chain recombines TRBV30 with TRBJ2-5, with 11 bases matching TRBD2. The sequence was collected from a human donor in a cohort sampled during active COVID-19. As DNA, the CDR3 is TGTGCCTGGAGTGTTCTAGCGGGAGGCGAGACCCAGTACTTC. Translation gives CAWSVLAGGETQYF.